The 5 T cell receptor beta chains below were found in one sample sequenced in a study of blood T cell repertoires in COVID-19. Some clones are missing from TCRdb's copy, which holds only in-frame ones; the method was immunoSEQ multiplex PCR. The sample lists about 73,000 clones, approximately 71% seen once, with around 2% in the top ten. Sample: peripheral blood. Receptors originate from a man in his 70s with COVID-19, enrolled during active disease.

The V gene is TRBV4-3, the J gene TRBJ2-1; the match to TRBD2 covers 11 bases. The V gene end was trimmed by 1 base and the J gene end by 6 bases; junction bases not matched to a gene: 2. This CDR3 has 15 amino acids. CDR1 and CDR2 (germline): LGHNA, YSLEER. CDR3 nucleotides: TGCGCCAGCAGCCAAGCCGGGACTAGCGGCAATGAGCAGTTCTTC. It specifies CASSQAGTSGNEQFF.

This rearrangement joins TRBV4-3 to TRBJ2-2, with TRBD2 as a possible D gene (5 bases). CDR3 length: 15 amino acids. CDR1 and CDR2 from the germline V gene are LGHNA and YSLEER. Trimming removed 0 bases from V and 7 bases from J, with 12 bases in between. The CDR3 spells CASSQDEGVGGELFF. The DNA of the CDR3 is TGCGCCAGCAGCCAAGATGAGGGAGTGGGCGGGGAGCTGTTTTTT.

This chain links TRBV5-1 with TRBJ1-1; D not resolved. This CDR3 is built from 13 residues. Between the trimmed V and J ends, which lost 0 bases and 1 base, there was a span of 4 bases. From germline, CDR1 is SGHRS and CDR2 YFSETQ. The CDR3 region is CASSLDTNTEAFF. CDR3 sequence (DNA): TGCGCCAGCAGCTTGGACACGAACACTGAAGCTTTCTTT. Full variable domain (remainder filled in from reference TRBV5-1 and TRBJ1-1): KAGVTQTPRYLIKTRGQQVTLSCSPISGHRSVSWYQQTPGQGLQFLFEYFSETQRNKGNFPGRFSGRQFSNSRSEMNVSTLELGDSALYLCASSLDTNTEAFFGQGTRLTVV.

The chain couples TRBV28 to TRBJ2-1; 8 bases are a match to TRBD2. Trimming at V came to 3 bases and at J to 2 bases, leaving 3 bases not matched to a gene. The CDR3 totals 15 residues. Per germline, CDR1 MDHEN and CDR2 SYDVKM. CDR3 loop: CASSFGGRPYNEQFF. The CDR3 region has the DNA TGTGCCAGCAGTTTTGGCGGGAGGCCCTACAATGAGCAGTTCTTC.

J is TRBJ2-3 and V is TRBV5-1, with 8 positions matching TRBD2. The CDR3 totals 19 residues. The V gene end was trimmed by 2 bases and the J gene end by 1 base; junction bases not matched to a gene: 15. CDR1 and CDR2 (germline): SGHRS, YFSETQ. In DNA, the CDR3 is TGCGCCAGCAGCTTCCCCAGCGGGAGCGCGAGGGGTGGCACAGATACGCAGTATTTT. It encodes CASSFPSGSARGGTDTQYF.